Shown below are 12 T cell receptor beta chains from a single sample sequenced in a study of chemoradiotherapy in HPV16-positive cancers. Clones were read by immunoSEQ multiplex PCR, and TCRdb kept only the in-frame ones, dropping some. The table records 9,400 or so clones, around 73% of them present only once. The sample was taken from a patient who underwent chemoradiotherapy. The receptors were gathered from a human donor with HPV-associated anogenital cancer.

The chain combines TRBV11-3 with TRBJ2-3; D unresolved. Germline V gene data show CDR1 as SGHNT and CDR2 as YENEEA. Trimming pared 1 base from V and 3 bases from J, leaving 5 bases between. This CDR3 has 13 residues. CDR3 in amino acids: CASSLVPTDTQYF. In DNA, the CDR3 is TGTGCCAGCAGCTTAGTTCCGACAGATACGCAGTATTTT.

This clone was counted only a few times. This chain uses TRBV16 with TRBJ1-5; D call uncertain. Looked up from germline, CDR1 is KGHSY and CDR2 is FQNENV. V was pared by 1 base and J by 4 bases, with 11 bases between. This CDR3 is 15 amino acids long. CDR3: CASSQYSGGNQPQHF. The CDR3 DNA reads as TGTGCCAGCAGCCAATATTCGGGCGGGAATCAGCCCCAGCATTTT.

The genes are TRBV28 and TRBJ1-3; 7 bases agree with TRBD1. Trimming cost V 0 bases and J 3 bases; bases outside gene matches: 5. Germline values: CDR1 MDHEN, CDR2 SYDVKM. This CDR3 has 16 amino acids. The CDR3 DNA is TGTGCCAGCAGTTTATGGGAGGGGGCGGGTGGAAACACCATATATTTT. Its protein is CASSLWEGAGGNTIYF.

This rearrangement joins TRBV7-6 to TRBJ2-5; 8 bases agree with TRBD2. The V and J ends lost 4 bases and 3 bases, in that order; junction bases with no gene match: 10. The CDR3 consists of 16 residues. Germline CDR1 is SGHVS and CDR2 is FNYEAQ. The CDR3 is CASSYPPAGEKETQYF. Here the CDR3 DNA reads TGTGCCAGCAGCTATCCCCCAGCGGGGGAAAAAGAGACCCAGTACTTC. The variable domain in full, with the rest retrieved from reference TRBV7-6 and TRBJ2-5, is GAGVSQSPRYKVTKRGQDVALRCDPISGHVSLYWYRQALGQGPEFLTYFNYEAQQDKSGLPNDRFSAERPEGSISTLTIQRTEQRDSAMYRCASSYPPAGEKETQYFGPGTRLLVL.

The chain recombines TRBV7-3 with TRBJ2-3; a weak D match, TRBD1 (6 bases). Trimming removed 5 bases at V and 3 bases at J, with 15 bases between. The CDR3 spans 15 residues. Germline values: CDR1 SGHTA, CDR2 FQGTGA. CDR3 sequence (DNA): TGTGCCAGCAGCCCAACAGGGAGCCGGACAGATACGCAGTATTTT. It specifies CASSPTGSRTDTQYF.

In this sample, this clone turned up a few times. The chain recombines TRBV6-4 with TRBJ1-6, with a weak D call TRBD1 (5 bases). CDR3 length: 11 residues. Trimming removed 2 bases at V and 15 bases at J, with 8 bases between. Germline V CDR1 and CDR2: MRHNA, SNTAGT. CDR3 sequence (DNA): TGTGCCAGCAGTGACCGACAGAGCCTCCACTTT. It is translated as CASSDRQSLHF.

In this sample, this clone turned up once. Written as DNA, the CDR3 is TGCGCCAGCAGCCAAGCAATCTCGGGTGAAGCTTTCTTT. It specifies CASSQAISGEAFF. J is TRBJ1-1 and V is TRBV4-3; D is ambiguous. The V end lost 1 base, the J end lost 7 bases, and 10 bases lay between the germline ends. The CDR3 has 13 residues. Germline V lookup: CDR1 LGHNA, CDR2 YSLEER.

The sample holds a few counts of this clone. V and J are TRBV5-1 and TRBJ2-7; 11 bases are shared with TRBD1. The CDR3 is 14 amino acids. Trimming removed 4 bases from V and 4 bases from J; junction bases left unmatched: 4. Germline V gives CDR1 SGHRS, CDR2 YFSETQ. The CDR3 coding sequence is TGCGCCAGCAGCACCGGGACAGGGGGTTACGAGCAGTACTTC. It yields the protein CASSTGTGGYEQYF.

CDR3 in DNA: TGTGCCAGCAGCTCTCCTGGGACAGTTGGACAGCCCCAGCATTTT. This sequence encodes CASSSPGTVGQPQHF. This chain uses TRBV7-2 with TRBJ1-5; 7 bases align to TRBD1. CDR3 length equals 15 residues. Germline CDR1 and CDR2: SGHTA and FQGNSA. J was trimmed by 7 bases and V by 4 bases; bases with no gene match: 10.

The gene calls are TRBV27 and TRBJ2-7, with D perhaps matching TRBD1 (6 bases). CDR3 length equals 15 residues. Deletions cut 3 bases from V and 0 bases from J, with 12 bases between. Germline-derived CDR1 and CDR2 are MNHEY and SMNVEV (reference sequence). CDR3 amino acids: CASSFEGGSSYEQYF. CDR3 bases: TGTGCCAGCAGTTTTGAAGGGGGAAGCTCCTACGAGCAGTACTTC.

The rearrangement joins TRBV5-1 to TRBJ2-2; D is unclear. V lost 0 bases, J lost 7 bases, and 10 bases lay in between. Germline V gives CDR1 SGHRS, CDR2 YFSETQ. This CDR3 region has 14 residues. The DNA for the CDR3 is TGCGCCAGCAGCTTGGAGTCCCGTGGCGGGGAGCTGTTTTTT. It codes for CASSLESRGGELFF.

There are a few counts of this clone. The chain is built from TRBV11-2 and TRBJ2-7; 8 nucleotides align to TRBD2. The ends lost 5 bases at V and 1 base at J; junction bases unmatched: 7. The CDR3 contains 15 residues. CDR1 and CDR2 (germline): SGHAT, FQNNGV. The CDR3 DNA reads TGTGCCAGCAGCGGCAGCGGGGGCCCTTCCTACGAGCAGTACTTC. Translating gives CASSGSGGPSYEQYF.